This TCR beta chain was identified during a study of T cell responses to AZD1222 COVID-19 vaccine. In the case of this clone: Its target is not known.

Profiling relied on immunoSEQ multiplex PCR, and the TCRdb table lists in-frame clones only, not all of them. This table has fewer than 120,000 clones, roughly 90% appearing once. Pooled together were second doses at about 4 or about 12 weeks. Points from the study as a whole: Without day 14 samples, only post-peak T cell repertoires were studied. Only a handful of AZD1222 recipients tested seropositive at baseline. Nearly half of unique spike-specific TCRs reportedly avoided B.1.351 and B.1.1.7 mutated regions.

V lost 5 bases to trimming and J lost 6 bases, with 11 bases between them. CDR1 is LNHDA and CDR2 is SQIVND in the germline V gene (reference sequence). This CDR3 comprises 13 residues. The chain uses TRBV19 and TRBJ1-3; D gene unclear. The receptor comes from an adult who received the AZD1222 COVID-19 vaccine. The source material was peripheral blood, sampled 28 days after the second AZD1222 dose. CDR3 DNA: TGTGCCAGTAGTCTGCAGGCGGAAAACACCATATATTTT. It is translated as CASSLQAENTIYF.